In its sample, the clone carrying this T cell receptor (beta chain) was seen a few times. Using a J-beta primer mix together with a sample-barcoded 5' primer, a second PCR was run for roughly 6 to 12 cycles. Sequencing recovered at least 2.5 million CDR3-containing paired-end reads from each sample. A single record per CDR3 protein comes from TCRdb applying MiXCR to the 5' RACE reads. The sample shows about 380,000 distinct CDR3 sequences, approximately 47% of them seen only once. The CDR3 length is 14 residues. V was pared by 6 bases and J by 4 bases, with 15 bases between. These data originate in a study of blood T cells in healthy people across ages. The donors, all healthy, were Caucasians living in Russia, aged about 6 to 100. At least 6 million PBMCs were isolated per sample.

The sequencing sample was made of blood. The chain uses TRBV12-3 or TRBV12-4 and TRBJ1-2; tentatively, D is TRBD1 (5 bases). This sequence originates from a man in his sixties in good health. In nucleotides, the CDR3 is TGTGCCAGCAGCCCAGGAGGGACGGTCTATGGCTACACCTTC. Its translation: CASSPGGTVYGYTF.